One sample yielded the 2 T cell receptor beta chains listed below, sequenced in a study of shared clonotypes between healthy human individuals. Measured with immunoSEQ multiplex PCR; TCRdb has only the in-frame clones, and not every one. The table shows about 2.3 million clones, with 85% to 95% occurring only once. The sample was naive CD4+ T cells from PBMCs. The subset denotes: CD45RA+ positively selected. The origin of the receptors is a young man in good health. Some clones in this sample may be carry-over from other donors' samples.

The chain combines TRBV5-1 with TRBJ2-3; no reliable D call. From germline, CDR1 is SGHRS and CDR2 YFSETQ. V was cut by 0 bases and J by 0 bases, with 8 bases left in between. There are 15 residues in the CDR3. CDR3 protein: CASSLGQISTDTQYF. The CDR3 nucleotides are TGCGCCAGCAGCTTGGGGCAGATAAGCACAGATACGCAGTATTTT.

V is TRBV4-1 and J is TRBJ2-1; perhaps TRBD2 as D (5 bases). Germline loops: CDR1 MGHRA, CDR2 YSYEKL. CDR3 length equals 15 residues. Trimming removed 4 bases from V and 7 bases from J, with 17 bases in between. CDR3 sequence reads: CASSPQRAARNEQFF. The CDR3 DNA is TGCGCCAGCAGCCCTCAGAGGGCGGCGCGGAATGAGCAGTTCTTC.